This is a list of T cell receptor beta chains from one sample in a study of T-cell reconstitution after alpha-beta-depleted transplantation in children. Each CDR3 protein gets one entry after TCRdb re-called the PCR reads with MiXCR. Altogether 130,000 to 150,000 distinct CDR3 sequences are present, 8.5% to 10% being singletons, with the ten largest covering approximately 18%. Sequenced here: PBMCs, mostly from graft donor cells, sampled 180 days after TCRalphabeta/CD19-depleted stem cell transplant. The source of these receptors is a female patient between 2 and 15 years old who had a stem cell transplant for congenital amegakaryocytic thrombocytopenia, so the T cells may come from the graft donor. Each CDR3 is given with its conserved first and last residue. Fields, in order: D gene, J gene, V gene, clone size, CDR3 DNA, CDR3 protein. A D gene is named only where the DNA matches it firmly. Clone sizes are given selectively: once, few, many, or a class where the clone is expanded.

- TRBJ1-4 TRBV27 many TGTGCCAGCAGTTACCACGGGACACAGGAAAAACTGTTTTTT CASSYHGTQEKLFF
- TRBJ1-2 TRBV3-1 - TGTGCCAGCAGTTCAGGGGCTAACTATGGCTACACCTTC CASSSGANYGYTF
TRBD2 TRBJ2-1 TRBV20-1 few TGCAGTGCTAGAGATATTCCGGGAGGGCCATACAATGAGCAGTTCTTC CSARDIPGGPYNEQFF
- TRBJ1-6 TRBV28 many TGTGCCAGCAGTCTCGATTCACCCCTCCACTTT CASSLDSPLHF
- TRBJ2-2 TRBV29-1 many TGCAGCGTTTCGCGTGCGTTCTCCGGGGAGCTGTTTTTT CSVSRAFSGELFF
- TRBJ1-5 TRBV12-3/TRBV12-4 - TGTGCCAGCAGTAATAAACAGAAAACCAATCAGCCCCATCATTTT CASSNKQKTNQPHHF
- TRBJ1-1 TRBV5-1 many TGCGCCAGCAGGACGGTCATGAACACTGAAGCTTTCTTT CASRTVMNTEAFF
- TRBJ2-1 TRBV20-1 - TGCAGTGCTGACTACCAAGGGGATGAGCAGTTCTTC CSADYQGDEQFF
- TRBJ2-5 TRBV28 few TGTGCCAGCTCTGTTCAGGAGACCCAAGAGACCCAGTACTTC CASSVQETQETQYF
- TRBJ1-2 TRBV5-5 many TGTGCCAGCAGCCCATGGAGTTTGGGGGGCTACACCTTC CASSPWSLGGYTF
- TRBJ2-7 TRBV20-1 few TGCAGTGCTAGACGGGGTTTGTACGAGCAGTACTTC CSARRGLYEQYF
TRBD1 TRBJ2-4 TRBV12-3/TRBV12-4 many TGTGCCAGCAGGGGACAGGGGGTAGCCAAAAACATTCAGTACTTC CASRGQGVAKNIQYF
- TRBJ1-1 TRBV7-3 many TGTGCCAGCAGCTTAAATCCCAGGGACACTGAAGCTTTCTTT CASSLNPRDTEAFF
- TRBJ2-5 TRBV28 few TGTGCCAGCAGCTTATTGTGGCCAGCGCCCCTCCAAGAGACCCAGTACTTC CASSLLWPAPLQETQYF
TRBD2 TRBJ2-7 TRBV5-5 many TGTGCCAGCAGCTTGGCGGGACTATCGTACGAGCAGTACTTC CASSLAGLSYEQYF
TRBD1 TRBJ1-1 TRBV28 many TGTGCCAGCAGTACGACAGGGGGCAATAGGGCTGAAGCTTTCTTT CASSTTGGNRAEAFF
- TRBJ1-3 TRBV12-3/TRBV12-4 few TGTGCCAGCAGTTCATCGCCAGGGAAAGGCGATGGAGGAAACACCATATATTTT CASSSSPGKGDGGNTIYF
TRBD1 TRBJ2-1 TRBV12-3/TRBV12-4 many TGTGCCAGCAGCCGGGGACAGGGGATCTCCTACAATGAGCAGTTCTTC CASSRGQGISYNEQFF
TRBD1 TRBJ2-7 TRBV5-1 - TGCGCCAGCAGCTTGGGACAGGGGCCCGAGCAGTACTTC CASSLGQGPEQYF
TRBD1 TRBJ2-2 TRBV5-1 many TGCGCCAGCGGTCGTAGGGGGACAGTACTCACCGGGGAGCTGTTTTTT CASGRRGTVLTGELFF
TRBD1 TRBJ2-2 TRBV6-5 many TGTGCCAGCAGTTACCAACCACAGGGGCCTTACACCGGGGAGCTGTTTTTT CASSYQPQGPYTGELFF
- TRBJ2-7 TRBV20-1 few TGCAGTGCTAACGGTAGTTGGGACGAGCAGTACTTC CSANGSWDEQYF
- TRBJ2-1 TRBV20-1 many TGCAGTGCTAGACTGGGGGGAGTAGGGAATGAGCAGTTCTTC CSARLGGVGNEQFF
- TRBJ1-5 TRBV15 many TGTGCCACCAGCAGGGGAAATAGCAATCAGCCCCAGCATTTT CATSRGNSNQPQHF
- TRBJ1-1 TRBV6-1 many TGTGCCAGCAGTCGGTCCGGGGCCCTTGAAGCTTTCTTT CASSRSGALEAFF
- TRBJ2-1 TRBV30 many TGTGCCTGGAGTGCCGGGACTTCGCCCCATGAGCAGTTCTTC CAWSAGTSPHEQFF
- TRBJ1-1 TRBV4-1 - TGCGCCAGCAGCCAAGCCGGGGTGACTGAAGCTTTCTTT CASSQAGVTEAFF
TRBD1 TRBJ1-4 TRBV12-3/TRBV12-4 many TGTGCCAGCAGCCGACAGGGAAAAGTTGCAACTAATGAAAAACTGTTTTTT CASSRQGKVATNEKLFF
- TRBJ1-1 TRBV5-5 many TGTGCCAGCAGCTCGTCGGGCCCGAACACTGAAGCTTTCTTT CASSSSGPNTEAFF
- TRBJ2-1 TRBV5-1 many TGCGCCAGCAGATTTGGGCTAACGAGATCTGAGCAGTTCTTC CASRFGLTRSEQFF
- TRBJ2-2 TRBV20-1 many TGCAGTGCGGATGGCGGGATTGGGACCGGGGAGCTGTTTTTT CSADGGIGTGELFF
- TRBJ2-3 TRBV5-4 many TGTGCCAGCAGCTTGGACGGCGCAGATACGCAGTATTTT CASSLDGADTQYF
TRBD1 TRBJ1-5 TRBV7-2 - TGTGCCAGCAGCCGGACAGGGGCGGATCAGCCCCAGCATTTT CASSRTGADQPQHF
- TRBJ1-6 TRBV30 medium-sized TGTGCCTGGAGTGGGCAGACCGTGAAAGTCCTCCACTTT CAWSGQTVKVLHF
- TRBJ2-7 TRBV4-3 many TGCGCCAGCAGCCAAGGGAGACTCCCAGTGTACGAGCAGTACTTC CASSQGRLPVYEQYF
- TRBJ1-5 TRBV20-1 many TGCAGTGCTAGAAGCCTGAGCAATCAGCCCCAGCATTTT CSARSLSNQPQHF
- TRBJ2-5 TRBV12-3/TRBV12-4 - TGTGCCAGCAGTTTAGAGTCCCTTTCGGAGACCCAGTACTTC CASSLESLSETQYF
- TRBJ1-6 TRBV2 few TGTGCCAGCAGTGATGTCCGAGCACGAAATTCACCCCTCCACTTT CASSDVRARNSPLHF
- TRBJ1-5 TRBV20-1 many TGCAGTGCTAGAGATCGGGGGGGCAATCAGCCCCAGCATTTT CSARDRGGNQPQHF
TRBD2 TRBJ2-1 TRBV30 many TGTGCCTGGAACCAACGACTAGCGGGGCTCTATGAGCAGTTCTTC CAWNQRLAGLYEQFF
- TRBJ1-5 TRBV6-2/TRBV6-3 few TGTGCCAGCGCCCCAGGGGTTAGCAATCAGCCCCAGCATTTT CASAPGVSNQPQHF
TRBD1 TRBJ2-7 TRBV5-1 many TGCGCCAGCAGCTTGACGACAGGGGTAGGCGAGCAGTACTTC CASSLTTGVGEQYF
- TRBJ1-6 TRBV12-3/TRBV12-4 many TGTGCCAGCAGTTTTACAGGGTTAAATTCACCCCTCCACTTT CASSFTGLNSPLHF
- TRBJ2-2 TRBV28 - TGTGCCAGCAGTTTATGGGCGGGGAACTCCGGGGAGCTGTTTTTT CASSLWAGNSGELFF
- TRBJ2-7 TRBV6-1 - TGTGCCAGCAGTCCTTACGGGGTCTCCTACGAGCAGTACTTC CASSPYGVSYEQYF
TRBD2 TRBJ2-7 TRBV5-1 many TGCGCCAGCAGCTTGGCTGGGACTAGCGGGACCTACGAGCAGTACTTC CASSLAGTSGTYEQYF
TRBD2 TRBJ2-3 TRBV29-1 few TGCAGCGTTGAAAGTGGAGCGGGAGGCACAGATACGCAGTATTTT CSVESGAGGTDTQYF
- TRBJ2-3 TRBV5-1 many TGCGCCAGCAGCTCCCTCGGGACCCCCAGCACAGATACGCAGTATTTT CASSSLGTPSTDTQYF
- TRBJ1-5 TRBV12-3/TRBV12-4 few TGTGCCAGCAGTTTTCAGGGTATGGGGCAGCCCCAGCATTTT CASSFQGMGQPQHF
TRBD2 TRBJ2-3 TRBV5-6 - TGTGCCAGCAGCTCGGGACTAGCGCCCACAGATACGCAGTATTTT CASSSGLAPTDTQYF